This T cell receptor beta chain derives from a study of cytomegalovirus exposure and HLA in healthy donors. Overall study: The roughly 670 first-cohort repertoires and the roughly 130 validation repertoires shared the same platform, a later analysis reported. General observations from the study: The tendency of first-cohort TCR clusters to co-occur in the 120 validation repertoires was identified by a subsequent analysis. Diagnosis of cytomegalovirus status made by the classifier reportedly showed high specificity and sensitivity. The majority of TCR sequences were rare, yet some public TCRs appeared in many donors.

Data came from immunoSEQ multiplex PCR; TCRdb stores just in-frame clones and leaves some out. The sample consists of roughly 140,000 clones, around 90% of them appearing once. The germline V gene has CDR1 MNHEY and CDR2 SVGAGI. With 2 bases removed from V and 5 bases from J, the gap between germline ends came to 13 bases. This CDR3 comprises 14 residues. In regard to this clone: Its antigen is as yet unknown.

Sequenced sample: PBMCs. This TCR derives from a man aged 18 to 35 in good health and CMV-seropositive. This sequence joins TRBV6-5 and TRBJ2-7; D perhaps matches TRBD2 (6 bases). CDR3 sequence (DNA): TGTGCCAGCAGTTACGGGCGGGGTTCCAACGAGCAGTACTTC. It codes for CASSYGRGSNEQYF.